This T cell receptor (beta chain) came from a study of tumor-infiltrating lymphocytes in primary liver carcinoma. Total RNA amounting to 500 ng was the source from which TCR beta cDNA was made with a constant-region primer. For TCR beta, libraries were produced by three nested multiplex PCR rounds using slightly modified ARM-PCR. TRBV1-TRBV30 forward primers paired with a C-beta reverse primer were used in the first two PCR rounds, which ran approximately 10 cycles each. One entry per CDR3 protein results from TCRdb running MiXCR on the multiplex PCR reads. This sample carries 95,000 to 100,000 distinct CDR3 sequences, 65% to 75% of them seen once, and the ten largest clones take around 12%. Total RNA and DNA came together from 20-30 mg of bulk tissue without cell sorting. The CDR3 contains 13 residues. Germline CDR1 MNHNS, CDR2 SASEGT.

This receptor was obtained from an older woman with primary liver carcinoma and hepatitis B virus infection. The rearrangement links TRBV6-1 to TRBJ2-1, with D possibly matching TRBD2 (5 bases). Sequencing was performed on liver tumor tissue from sampling region 2. Documented subset: tumor region T2, inferior pole. The CDR3, as DNA: TGTGTCACAATTGGGCCAGCGGTGACCCAGCAGTTCTTC. Translating gives CVTIGPAVTQQFF.